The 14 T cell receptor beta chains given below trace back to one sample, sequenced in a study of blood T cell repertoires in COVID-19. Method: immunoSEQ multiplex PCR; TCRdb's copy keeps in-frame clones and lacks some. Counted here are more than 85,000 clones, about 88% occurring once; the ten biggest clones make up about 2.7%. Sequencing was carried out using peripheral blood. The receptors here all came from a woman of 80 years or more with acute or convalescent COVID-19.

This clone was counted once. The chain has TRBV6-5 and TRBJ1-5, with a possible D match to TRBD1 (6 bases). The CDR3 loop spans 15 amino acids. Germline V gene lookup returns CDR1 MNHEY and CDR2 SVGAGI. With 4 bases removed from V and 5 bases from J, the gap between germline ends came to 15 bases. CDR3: CASSSEGVWDQPQHF. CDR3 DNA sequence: TGTGCCAGCAGTTCTGAGGGGGTTTGGGATCAGCCCCAGCATTTT.

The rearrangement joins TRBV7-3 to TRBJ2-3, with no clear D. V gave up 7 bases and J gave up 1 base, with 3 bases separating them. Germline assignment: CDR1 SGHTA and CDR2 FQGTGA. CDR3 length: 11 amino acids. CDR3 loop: CASTGTDTQYF. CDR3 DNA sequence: TGTGCCAGCACCGGCACAGATACGCAGTATTTT.

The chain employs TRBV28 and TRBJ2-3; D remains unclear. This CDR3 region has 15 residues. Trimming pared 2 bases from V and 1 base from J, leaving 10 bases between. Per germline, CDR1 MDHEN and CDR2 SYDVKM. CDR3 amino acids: CASSLVTPGTDTQYF. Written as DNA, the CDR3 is TGTGCCAGCAGTTTAGTGACACCGGGCACAGATACGCAGTATTTT.

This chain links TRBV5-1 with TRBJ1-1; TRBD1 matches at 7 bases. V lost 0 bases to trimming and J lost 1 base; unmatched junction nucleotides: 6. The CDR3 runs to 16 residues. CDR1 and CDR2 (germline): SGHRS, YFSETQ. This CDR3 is CASSLASTGSNTEAFF. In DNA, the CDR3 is TGCGCCAGCAGCTTGGCCTCGACAGGGTCGAACACTGAAGCTTTCTTT. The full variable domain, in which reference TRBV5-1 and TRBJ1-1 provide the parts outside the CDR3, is KAGVTQTPRYLIKTRGQQVTLSCSPISGHRSVSWYQQTPGQGLQFLFEYFSETQRNKGNFPGRFSGRQFSNSRSEMNVSTLELGDSALYLCASSLASTGSNTEAFFGQGTRLTVV.

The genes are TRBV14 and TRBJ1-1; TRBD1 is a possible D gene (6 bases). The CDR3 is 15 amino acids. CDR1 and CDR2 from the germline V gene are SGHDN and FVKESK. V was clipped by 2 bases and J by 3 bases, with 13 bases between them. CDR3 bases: TGTGCCAGCAGCCAAAACAGGGTGATAGACACTGAAGCTTTCTTT. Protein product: CASSQNRVIDTEAFF.

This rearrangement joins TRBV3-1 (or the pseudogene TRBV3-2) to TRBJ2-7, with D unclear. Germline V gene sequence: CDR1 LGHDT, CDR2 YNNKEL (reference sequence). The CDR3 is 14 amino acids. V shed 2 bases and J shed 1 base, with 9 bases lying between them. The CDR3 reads CASSQSGLSYEQYF. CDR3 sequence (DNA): TGTGCCAGCAGCCAATCCGGTCTTTCCTACGAGCAGTACTTC.

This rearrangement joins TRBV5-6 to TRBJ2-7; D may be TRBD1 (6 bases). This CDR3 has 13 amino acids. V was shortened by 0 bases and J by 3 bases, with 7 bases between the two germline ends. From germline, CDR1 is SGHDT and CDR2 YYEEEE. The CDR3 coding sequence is TGTGCCAGCAGCTTGGAAGGGGGCTACGAGCAGTACTTC. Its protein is CASSLEGGYEQYF. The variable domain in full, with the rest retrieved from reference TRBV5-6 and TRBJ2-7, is DAGVTQSPTHLIKTRGQQVTLRCSPKSGHDTVSWYQQALGQGPQFIFQYYEEEERQRGNFPDRFSGHQFPNYSSELNVNALLLGDSALYLCASSLEGGYEQYFGPGTRLTVT.

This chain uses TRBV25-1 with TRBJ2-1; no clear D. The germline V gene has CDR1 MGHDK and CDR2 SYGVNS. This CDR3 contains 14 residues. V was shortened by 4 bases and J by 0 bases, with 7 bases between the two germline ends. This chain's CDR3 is CASSAESSYNEQFF. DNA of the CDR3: TGTGCCAGCAGTGCTGAGAGCTCCTACAATGAGCAGTTCTTC.

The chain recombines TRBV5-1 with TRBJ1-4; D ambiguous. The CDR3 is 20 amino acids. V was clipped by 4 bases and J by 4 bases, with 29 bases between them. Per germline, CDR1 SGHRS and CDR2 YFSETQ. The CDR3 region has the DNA TGCGCCAGCAGCCCTACCGCGCAGTCCCTTACGGCAGGTTTTAATGAAAAACTGTTTTTT. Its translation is CASSPTAQSLTAGFNEKLFF.

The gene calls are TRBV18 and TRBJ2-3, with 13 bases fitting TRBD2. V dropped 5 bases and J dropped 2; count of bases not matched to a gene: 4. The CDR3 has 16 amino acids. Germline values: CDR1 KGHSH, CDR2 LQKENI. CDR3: CASSYGLAGDTDTQYF. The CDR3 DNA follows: TGTGCCAGCTCATACGGACTAGCGGGGGACACAGATACGCAGTATTTT.

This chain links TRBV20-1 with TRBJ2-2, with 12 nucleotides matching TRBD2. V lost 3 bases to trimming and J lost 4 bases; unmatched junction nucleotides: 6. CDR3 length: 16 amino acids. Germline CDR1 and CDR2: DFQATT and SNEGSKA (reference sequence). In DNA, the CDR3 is TGCAGTGCTAGTGGGGCTAGCGGGAGGGCCACCGGGGAGCTGTTTTTT. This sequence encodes CSASGASGRATGELFF.

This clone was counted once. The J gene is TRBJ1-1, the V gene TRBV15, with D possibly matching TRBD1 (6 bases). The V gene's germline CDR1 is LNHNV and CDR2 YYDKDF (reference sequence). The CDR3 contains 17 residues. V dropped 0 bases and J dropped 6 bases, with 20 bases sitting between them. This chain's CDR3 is CATSRDGTGSGWAEAFF. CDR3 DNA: TGTGCCACCAGCAGAGACGGAACAGGGTCCGGATGGGCTGAAGCTTTCTTT.

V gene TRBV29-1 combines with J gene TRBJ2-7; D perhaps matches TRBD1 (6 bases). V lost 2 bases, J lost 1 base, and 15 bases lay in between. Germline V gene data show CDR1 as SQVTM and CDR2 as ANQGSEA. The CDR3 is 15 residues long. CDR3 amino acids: CSVEQGTPLSYEQYF. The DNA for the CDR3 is TGCAGCGTTGAACAGGGGACACCCCTTTCCTACGAGCAGTACTTC.

In nucleotides, the CDR3 is TGTGCCAGAAGCTTGCGATGCTTGCGGGGCTCTGGAAACACCATATATTTT. Its protein is CARSLRCLRGSGNTIYF. The V call is TRBV5-3, the J call TRBJ1-3; D ambiguous. TRBV5-3 is an ORF for which the function is uncertain. There are 17 residues in the CDR3. V was clipped by 1 base and J by 0 bases, with 14 bases between them.